The source of this T cell receptor (beta chain) is a study of shared clonotypes between healthy human individuals. After removal of 10 bases from V and 2 bases from J, the junction contained 7 bases not matched to a gene. The CDR3 totals 13 residues. Germline V lookup: CDR1 MDHEN, CDR2 SYDVKM. Clones were read by immunoSEQ multiplex PCR, and TCRdb kept only the in-frame ones, dropping some. The profile shows more than 400,000 clones, 65% to 85% of them singletons. Worth noting for this clone: The target antigen is unknown.

General observations from the study: Specimens sampled were limited to blood, with tissue repertoires likely differing.

The J gene is TRBJ2-7, the V gene TRBV28, with 8 bases matching TRBD2. The source is a woman in her forties in good health. Some clones in this sample may be carry-over from other donors' samples. The specimen sequenced was PBMCs. CDR3 nucleotides: TGTGCCATGGGTAGCGGGACCCCCTACGAGCAGTACTTC. As protein: CAMGSGTPYEQYF.